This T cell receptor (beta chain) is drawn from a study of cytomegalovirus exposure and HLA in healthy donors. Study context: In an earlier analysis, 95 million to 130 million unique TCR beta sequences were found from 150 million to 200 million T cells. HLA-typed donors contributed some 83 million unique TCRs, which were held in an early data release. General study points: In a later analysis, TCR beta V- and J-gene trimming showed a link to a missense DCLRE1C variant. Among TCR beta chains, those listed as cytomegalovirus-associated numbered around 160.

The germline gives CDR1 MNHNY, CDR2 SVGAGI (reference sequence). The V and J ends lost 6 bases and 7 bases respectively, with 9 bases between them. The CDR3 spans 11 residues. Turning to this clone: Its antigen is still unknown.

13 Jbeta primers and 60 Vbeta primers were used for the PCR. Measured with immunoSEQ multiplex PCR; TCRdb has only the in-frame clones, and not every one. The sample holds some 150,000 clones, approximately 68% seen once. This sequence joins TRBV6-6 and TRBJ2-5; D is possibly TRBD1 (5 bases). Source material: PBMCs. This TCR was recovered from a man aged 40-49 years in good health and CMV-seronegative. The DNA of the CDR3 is TGTGCCAGCAGGCAGGGTGCGACCCAGTACTTC. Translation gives CASRQGATQYF.